A single sample is the source of the 2 T cell receptor beta chains below, sequenced in a study of blood T cell repertoires in COVID-19. Profiling relied on immunoSEQ multiplex PCR, and the TCRdb table lists in-frame clones only, not all of them. Here the sample spans approximately 200,000 clones, 80% to 90% being singletons. Material: PBMCs or T cells enriched from blood (not recorded which). The receptors were gathered from a man aged 25 to 40 in a cohort exposed to, infected with or recovered from COVID-19 (not recorded which).

This clone was observed once. The J gene is TRBJ2-7, the V gene TRBV28; 7 positions match TRBD1. This CDR3 region has 15 residues. Germline V gene sequence: CDR1 MDHEN, CDR2 SYDVKM. V lost 4 bases to trimming and J lost 5 bases; unmatched junction nucleotides: 11. This CDR3 reads CASSSVDRRSNEQYF. CDR3 DNA: TGTGCCAGCAGTTCAGTGGACAGGAGGAGTAACGAGCAGTACTTC. Full variable domain (rest looked up from reference TRBV28 and TRBJ2-7): DVKVTQSSRYLVKRTGEKVFLECVQDMDHENMFWYRQDPGLGLRLIYFSYDVKMKEKGDIPEGYSVSREKKERFSLILESASTNQTSMYLCASSSVDRRSNEQYFGPGTRLTVT.

CDR3 DNA: TGCGCCAGCAGCCCATTGGGGGGGGCACCCCTCCACTTT. It encodes CASSPLGGAPLHF. J is TRBJ1-6 and V is TRBV4-1, with D tentatively TRBD1 (5 bases). V lost 4 bases and J lost 11, with 12 bases in between. Germline V CDR1 and CDR2: MGHRA, YSYEKL. CDR3 size: 13 residues.